This TCR beta chain is from a study of cytomegalovirus exposure and HLA in healthy donors. V lost 2 bases, J lost 6 bases, and 10 bases lay in between. Germline V gene lookup returns CDR1 MDHEN and CDR2 SYDVKM. CDR3 size: 14 residues. Libraries were prepared by immunoSEQ multiplex PCR; TCRdb keeps only in-frame clonotypes and omits some of them. The top ten hold around 3.2% of the sample, which has approximately 39,000 clones, 90% to 95% seen once. Sequences were obtained from PBMCs. V and J are TRBV28 and TRBJ1-4, with D perhaps TRBD1 (6 bases). This sequence was found in a man between 18 and 29 years old in good health and CMV-seronegative. This CDR3 is CASSLIGGDEKLFF. The CDR3 DNA follows: TGTGCCAGCAGTTTAATTGGGGGCGATGAAAAACTGTTTTTT.